Below, 21 T cell receptor beta chains from the same sample are listed, as sequenced in a study of naive and memory T cell subsets. Both TRBC1 and TRBC2 were covered by a beta constant-region primer of two equimolar oligonucleotides. Four rounds of PCR amplified the ligated cDNA using nested alpha and beta constant-region primers plus SP2. TCRdb processed the UMI-ligation and nested PCR reads anew with MiXCR; each CDR3 protein has one entry. The table lists 4,200 or so distinct CDR3 sequences, around 5% of them singletons. Material: effector memory CD8+ T cells from blood. Described subset: effector memory, CD45RA- CD27-. These receptors were collected from a human donor in good health.

This clonotype showed up many times. The junction and the germline gene differ at one end; a read error may be behind it. The chain couples TRBV7-7 to TRBJ2-2; D is unclear. CDR3 length: 14 amino acids. Per germline, CDR1 SSHAT and CDR2 FNYEAQ (reference sequence). The CDR3 here is CASSPTDWTGELFF. The CDR3 bases are TGTGCTAGCAGCCCTACAGATTGGACCGGGGAGCTGTTTTTT.

Within the sample, this clonotype is medium-sized (0.01 to 0.1%). The chain combines TRBV6-5 with TRBJ2-5; D is perhaps TRBD1 (6 bases). Germline V CDR1 and CDR2: MNHEY, SVGAGI. The V end was cut by 0 bases, the J end by 2 bases, with 10 bases between. This CDR3 region has 15 residues. The CDR3 loop reads CASSYSWQGQETQYF. CDR3 nucleotide sequence: TGTGCCAGCAGTTACTCGTGGCAGGGGCAAGAGACCCAGTACTTC.

This clonotype was detected ten times or more. This sequence joins TRBV28 and TRBJ2-1; 8 nucleotides line up with TRBD2. In germline, CDR1 is MDHEN, CDR2 SYDVKM. V dropped 2 bases and J dropped 8; count of bases not matched to a gene: 8. The CDR3 has 15 residues. CDR3 nucleotide sequence: TGTGCCAGCAGTTTAATGTCGGGAGGGGGTGATGAGCAGTTCTTC. Encoded protein: CASSLMSGGGDEQFF.

Only one count was recorded for this clonotype. One base away lies a much larger clone, so this may be a sequencing read error. The V gene is TRBV19, the J gene TRBJ2-7; no firm D call. The germline V gene encodes CDR1 LNHDA and CDR2 SQIVND (reference sequence). The CDR3 covers 11 residues. In nucleotides, the CDR3 is TGTGTCAGTAGTTCCCACTACGAGCAGTACTTC. Translated, it gives CVSSSHYEQYF.

The rearrangement uses TRBV11-1 and TRBJ1-1; D is unresolved. This CDR3 region has 13 residues. Trimming removed 1 base at V and 0 bases at J, with 3 bases between. Germline lookup yields CDR1 SGHAT and CDR2 FQDESV (reference sequence). The CDR3 loop is CASSLVMNTEAFF. Written as DNA, the CDR3 is TGTGCCAGCAGCTTAGTTATGAACACTGAAGCTTTCTTT.

This clonotype has at least ten counts. V usage is TRBV20-1 and J usage is TRBJ2-5; unclear D gene. The CDR3 contains 17 residues. Deletions cut 0 bases from V and 2 bases from J, with 19 bases between. Germline CDR1 DFQATT, CDR2 SNEGSKA (reference sequence). The CDR3: CSAREVSRSLPQETQYF. In DNA, the CDR3 is TGCAGTGCTAGAGAAGTTAGCCGATCCCTACCACAAGAGACCCAGTACTTC.

This clonotype was detected ten times or more. The chain couples TRBV28 to TRBJ1-5; 7 bases align to TRBD1. The V and J ends lost 1 base and 2 bases, in that order; junction bases with no gene match: 5. The germline CDR1 and CDR2 sequences are MDHEN and SYDVKM. CDR3 size: 16 residues. Here the CDR3 reads CASSLYSGGGNQPQHF. The CDR3 region has the DNA TGTGCCAGCAGTTTATACTCAGGGGGTGGCAATCAGCCCCAGCATTTT.

This clonotype was detected ten times or more. The chain combines TRBV6-4 with TRBJ2-1; no reliable D call. V shed 3 bases and J shed 6 bases, with 12 bases lying between them. This CDR3 is 14 amino acids long. Germline assignment: CDR1 MRHNA and CDR2 SNTAGT. CDR3 in amino acids: CASSDGSGSNEQFF. CDR3 DNA sequence: TGTGCCAGCAGTGATGGTAGTGGATCCAATGAGCAGTTCTTC.

This clonotype was recorded at least ten times. V gene TRBV6-4 combines with J gene TRBJ2-2; tentatively, D is TRBD2 (6 bases). This CDR3 region has 13 residues. V shed 2 bases and J shed 6 bases, with 7 bases lying between them. CDR1 is MRHNA, CDR2 SNTAGT, per germline. The CDR3 is CASSDGEAGELFF. As DNA, the CDR3 is TGTGCCAGCAGTGACGGGGAGGCCGGGGAGCTGTTTTTT.

This clonotype was detected many times. The chain joins TRBV27 to TRBJ2-1, with 9 bases lining up with TRBD2. Germline CDR1 is MNHEY and CDR2 is SMNVEV (reference sequence). The length of the CDR3 is 16 residues. The V and J ends lost 4 bases and 4 bases, in that order; junction bases with no gene match: 8. The CDR3 spells CASSWFASGTYNEQFF. The DNA of the CDR3 is TGTGCCAGCAGTTGGTTTGCTAGCGGGACTTACAATGAGCAGTTCTTC.

This clonotype was picked up a small number of times. The rearrangement joins TRBV28 to TRBJ2-3; tentatively, D is TRBD1 or TRBD2 (5 bases each). V was trimmed by 5 bases and J by 1 base, leaving 16 bases between them. Per the germline V gene, CDR1 is MDHEN and CDR2 is SYDVKM. This CDR3 has 16 amino acids. CDR3 DNA sequence: TGTGCCAGCAGTCCCTGGGACCGAACACGCACAGATACGCAGTATTTT. This sequence encodes CASSPWDRTRTDTQYF.

Many counts were recorded for this clonotype. CDR3 amino acids: CASSLGGARNEQFF. Here the CDR3 DNA reads TGTGCCAGTAGTTTGGGGGGCGCGAGGAATGAGCAGTTCTTC. The V and J genes are TRBV19 and TRBJ2-1; D may be TRBD1 or TRBD2 (6 bases each). V lost 5 bases to trimming and J lost 7 bases, with 15 bases between them. This CDR3 has 14 residues. Germline CDR1 is LNHDA and CDR2 is SQIVND (reference sequence).

This clonotype appeared a few times. The genes are TRBV20-1 and TRBJ2-7; tentative D call: TRBD1 (6 bases). V dropped 6 bases and J dropped 3 bases, with 15 bases sitting between them. The CDR3 runs to 13 residues. Germline V gives CDR1 DFQATT, CDR2 SNEGSKA (reference sequence). The CDR3 loop is CSARENRDYEQYF. DNA for the CDR3: TGCAGTGCCAGGGAAAACAGGGACTACGAGCAGTACTTC.

This clonotype was recorded at least ten times. The chain joins TRBV7-6 to TRBJ1-1, with D possibly matching TRBD1 (6 bases). V was shortened by 5 bases and J by 4 bases, with 11 bases between the two germline ends. The CDR3 runs to 13 residues. Germline V gene data show CDR1 as SGHVS and CDR2 as FNYEAQ. Written as DNA, the CDR3 is TGTGCCAGCAGCCGCGGACAGATCACTGAAGCTTTCTTT. Protein sequence: CASSRGQITEAFF. Based on the CDR3 plus reference TRBV7-6 and TRBJ1-1, the full variable domain is GAGVSQSPRYKVTKRGQDVALRCDPISGHVSLYWYRQALGQGPEFLTYFNYEAQQDKSGLPNDRFSAERPEGSISTLTIQRTEQRDSAMYRCASSRGQITEAFFGQGTRLTVV.

This clonotype has just a few counts. The V gene is TRBV19, the J gene TRBJ2-1; D is unclear. Trimming cost V 5 bases and J 6 bases, with 17 bases left between them. This CDR3 is built from 15 residues. CDR1 and CDR2 from the germline V gene are LNHDA and SQIVND (reference sequence). The CDR3 DNA follows: TGTGCCAGTAGTGGAATCGCCTCGCATAGCAATGAGCAGTTCTTC. Protein: CASSGIASHSNEQFF.

The sample holds many counts of this clonotype. The chain combines TRBV28 with TRBJ1-2; D unresolved. The germline V gene encodes CDR1 MDHEN and CDR2 SYDVKM. This CDR3 comprises 16 residues. V lost 1 base and J 5 bases, leaving 17 bases between the germline ends. CDR3 amino acids: CASSLYQTVSLYGYTF. CDR3 DNA: TGTGCCAGCAGTTTATACCAAACAGTTTCCCTATATGGCTACACCTTC.

The rearrangement joins TRBV24-1 to TRBJ2-1, with 7 bases aligning to TRBD1. CDR1 is KGHDR, CDR2 SFDVKD, per germline. V dropped 4 bases and J dropped 2; count of bases not matched to a gene: 10. The CDR3 sequence is 17 residues long. The CDR3 is CATSEPAGDRAYNEQFF. As DNA, the CDR3 is TGTGCCACCAGTGAGCCCGCCGGGGACAGAGCCTACAATGAGCAGTTCTTC.

To note about this clonotype: A much larger clone lies a single base off, so this may be a read error. The chain couples TRBV6-5 to TRBJ2-1, with D perhaps TRBD2 (6 bases). With 5 bases removed from V and 11 bases from J, the gap between germline ends came to 19 bases. CDR3 length equals 14 residues. The germline CDR1 and CDR2 sequences are MNHEY and SVGAGI. CDR3 DNA sequence: TGTGCCAGCAGTAGGTATAGCGGCCGATGGCAGCAGTTCTTC. It is translated as CASSRYSGRWQQFF.

This clonotype was seen many times. This sequence joins TRBV5-5 and TRBJ2-3; 7 nucleotides align to TRBD1. V lost 0 bases, J lost 1 base, and 5 bases stayed unmatched. The CDR3 has 16 amino acids. Germline V gene lookup returns CDR1 SGHKS and CDR2 YYEKEE (reference sequence). CDR3: CASSLARGPGTDTQYF. The CDR3 region has the DNA TGTGCCAGCAGCTTGGCAAGGGGGCCGGGCACAGATACGCAGTATTTT.

This clonotype has ten or more counts. V usage is TRBV6-4 and J usage is TRBJ2-1; 12 nucleotides align to TRBD2. This CDR3 region has 15 residues. Germline lookup yields CDR1 MRHNA and CDR2 SNTAGT. V was clipped by 5 bases and J by 7 bases; unmatched bases: 6. The CDR3 spells CASSQTSGSTNEQFF. The CDR3, as DNA: TGTGCCAGCAGTCAGACTAGCGGGAGTACAAATGAGCAGTTCTTC.

This clonotype was seen more than once but under ten times. The chain recombines TRBV6-5 with TRBJ1-1, with D perhaps matching TRBD1 (5 bases). Germline V gene sequence: CDR1 MNHEY, CDR2 SVGAGI. Trimming removed 6 bases at V and 2 bases at J, with 19 bases between. The CDR3 totals 16 residues. This chain's CDR3 is CASSDIGGRLNTEAFF. CDR3 nucleotide sequence: TGTGCCAGCAGCGATATTGGGGGACGGTTAAACACTGAAGCTTTCTTT.